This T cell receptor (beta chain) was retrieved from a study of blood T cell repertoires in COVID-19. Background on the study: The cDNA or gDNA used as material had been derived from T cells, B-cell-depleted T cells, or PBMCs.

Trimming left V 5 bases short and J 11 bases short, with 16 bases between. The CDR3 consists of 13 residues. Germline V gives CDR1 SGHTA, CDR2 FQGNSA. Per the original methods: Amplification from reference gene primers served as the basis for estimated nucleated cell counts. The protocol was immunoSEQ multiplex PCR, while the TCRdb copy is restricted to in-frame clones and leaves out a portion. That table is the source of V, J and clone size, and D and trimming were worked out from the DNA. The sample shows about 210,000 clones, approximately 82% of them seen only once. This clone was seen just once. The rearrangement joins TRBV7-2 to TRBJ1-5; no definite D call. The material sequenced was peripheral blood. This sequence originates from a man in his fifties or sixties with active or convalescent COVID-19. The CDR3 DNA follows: TGTGCCAGCAGCCCCTCTCCTGAGATAGCCCAGCATTTT. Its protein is CASSPSPEIAQHF.